Listed below are T cell receptor beta chains from one sample, sequenced in a study of OX40 agonist ivuxolimab in advanced cancers. Libraries were prepared by immunoSEQ multiplex PCR; TCRdb keeps only in-frame clonotypes and omits some of them. The table records tens of thousands of clones, about 85% of them present only once. Sequenced here: CD4+ or CD8+ T cells sorted from blood, sampled in a trial of the OX40 agonist ivuxolimab. The receptors come from an adult with an advanced solid tumor such as melanoma, head and neck, liver or kidney cancer. Both conserved end residues are part of each CDR3. The D gene is left open where the match is weak. Clone size is stated in some rows and not others, as once, few, many or a class when expanded.

V	D	J	size	DNA	CDR3
TRBV28	-	TRBJ1-1	-	TGTGCCAGCAGCCAACCCAGGGCGAACACTGAAGCTTTCTTT	CASSQPRANTEAFF
TRBV7-2	-	TRBJ1-5	-	TGTGCCAGCAGCGACCGGGTCAATCAGCCCCAGCATTTT	CASSDRVNQPQHF
TRBV5-4	TRBD1	TRBJ1-4	-	TGTGCCAGCAGCTTGGAAATGGGGCCGACAGGGGGAAAACTGTTTTTT	CASSLEMGPTGGKLFF
TRBV29-1	TRBD2	TRBJ2-1	-	TGCAGCGTTGTCCGGGAGGCCTACAATGAGCAGTTCTTC	CSVVREAYNEQFF
TRBV11-2	TRBD1	TRBJ1-2	-	TGTGCCAGCAGATCCCCAGGACAGGGGATCAACTATGGCTACACCTTC	CASRSPGQGINYGYTF
TRBV25-1	-	TRBJ2-1	-	TGTGCCAGCAGTGAAGGGCAGGGGAAAAATGAGCAGTTCTTC	CASSEGQGKNEQFF
TRBV28	-	TRBJ1-3	-	TGTGCCAGCGGCCTGTCTCCCGTCTCTGGAAACACCATATATTTT	CASGLSPVSGNTIYF
TRBV28	TRBD1	TRBJ2-4	-	TGTGCCACCAGGGACAGGGCATTTGGCATTCAGTACTTC	CATRDRAFGIQYF
TRBV5-1	TRBD2	TRBJ2-1	-	TGCGCCAGCAAGGCGGGAGGGAATTACAATGAGCAGTTCTTC	CASKAGGNYNEQFF
TRBV19	TRBD1	TRBJ1-1	-	TGTGCCAGTAGTACTGGACAGGTCAACGTGAACACTGAAGCTTTCTTT	CASSTGQVNVNTEAFF
TRBV7-9	-	TRBJ1-2	-	TGTGCCAGCAGCTTAGGGACAGCTAACTATGGCTACACCTTC	CASSLGTANYGYTF
TRBV19	TRBD2	TRBJ2-1	-	TGTGCCAGTAGTATCGGTGCGGGGGGTCGCCCCAATGAGCAGTTCTTC	CASSIGAGGRPNEQFF
TRBV4-1	-	TRBJ2-7	-	TGCGCCAGCAGCCAAGGGCAGGGTCAGTACGAGCAGTACTTC	CASSQGQGQYEQYF
TRBV20-1	TRBD1	TRBJ1-1	few	TGCAGTGCTAGGGACAGGGTATCAGCTTTCTTT	CSARDRVSAFF
TRBV7-2	-	TRBJ2-5	-	TGTGCCAGCAGCTACCCAGGGGTGCAAGAGACCCAGTACTTC	CASSYPGVQETQYF
TRBV27	TRBD2	TRBJ2-3	-	TGTGCCAGCACCCTGGGGAACATAGCGGGAGAGGGCACAGATACGCAGTATTTT	CASTLGNIAGEGTDTQYF
TRBV6-6	-	TRBJ2-7	-	TGTGCCACTAGGGCGGAGCCCTACGAGCAGTACTTC	CATRAEPYEQYF
TRBV19	TRBD2	TRBJ2-1	once	TGTGCCAGTAGTCGGGGGGATTCCGTCTACAATGAGCAGTTCTTC	CASSRGDSVYNEQFF
TRBV6-6	-	TRBJ1-1	-	TGTGCCAGCAGTTACGGGCGGGCCACTGAAGCTTTCTTT	CASSYGRATEAFF
TRBV5-1	-	TRBJ2-2	-	TGCGCCAGCAGCCCCGGGAGTCGCGGCGGGGAGCTGTTTTTT	CASSPGSRGGELFF
TRBV6-1	-	TRBJ1-1	-	TGTGCCAGCAGTGAACGGGGGGGGCCCGCTGAAGCTTTCTTT	CASSERGGPAEAFF
TRBV7-2	TRBD1	TRBJ1-2	few	TGTGCCAGCAGCTTAGGAACAGGGGGCGGCTATGGCTACACCTTC	CASSLGTGGGYGYTF
TRBV5-1	-	TRBJ2-7	-	TGCGCCAGCAGAGATACCGGGACTTTGGAAATTACCTACGAGCAGTACTTC	CASRDTGTLEITYEQYF
TRBV27	-	TRBJ2-7	few	TGTGCCAGCAGTGCGATCGGGACACTAGGCTACGAGCAGTACTTC	CASSAIGTLGYEQYF
TRBV4-3	-	TRBJ2-3	-	TGCGCCAGCAGCCAGGCGGGGTCCGCAGATACGCAGTATTTT	CASSQAGSADTQYF
TRBV19	TRBD2	TRBJ2-7	-	TGTGCCAGTAGTGGGGGACTAGCGGGAAGAGAGCAGTACTTC	CASSGGLAGREQYF
TRBV15	-	TRBJ1-2	-	TGTGCCACCAGGCATCCGGGGCGAGCTAACTATGGCTACACCTTC	CATRHPGRANYGYTF
TRBV28	-	TRBJ1-3	-	TGTGCCAGCAGTTCAAATCTCCGAACCACCATATATTTT	CASSSNLRTTIYF
TRBV30	TRBD2	TRBJ2-1	-	TGTGCCTGGGTTCCCCGGGGGCTAGCGGGAGGGCCGGGTGAGCAGTTCTTC	CAWVPRGLAGGPGEQFF
TRBV29-1	-	TRBJ1-4	-	TGCAGCGTTTTTTGGGGGGCGGAAAATGAAAAACTGTTTTTT	CSVFWGAENEKLFF
TRBV5-4	-	TRBJ1-2	-	TGTGCCAGCAGCTTGGGTGGGCAGGGGATGAGTGGCTACACCTTC	CASSLGGQGMSGYTF
TRBV6-6	TRBD1	TRBJ2-1	-	TGTGCCAGCAGTTACAGGGACAGCAATGAGCAGTTCTTC	CASSYRDSNEQFF
TRBV18	-	TRBJ2-5	-	TGTGCCAGCTCACCATCAGGGAGAGAGACCCAGTACTTC	CASSPSGRETQYF
TRBV20-1	TRBD1	TRBJ1-1	-	TGCAGTGCTAGAGGACAGGGGACAGCTTTCTTT	CSARGQGTAFF
TRBV4-1	-	TRBJ2-2	-	TGCGCCAGCAGCCGACCGGACAAAGGTATCACCGGGGAGCTGTTTTTT	CASSRPDKGITGELFF